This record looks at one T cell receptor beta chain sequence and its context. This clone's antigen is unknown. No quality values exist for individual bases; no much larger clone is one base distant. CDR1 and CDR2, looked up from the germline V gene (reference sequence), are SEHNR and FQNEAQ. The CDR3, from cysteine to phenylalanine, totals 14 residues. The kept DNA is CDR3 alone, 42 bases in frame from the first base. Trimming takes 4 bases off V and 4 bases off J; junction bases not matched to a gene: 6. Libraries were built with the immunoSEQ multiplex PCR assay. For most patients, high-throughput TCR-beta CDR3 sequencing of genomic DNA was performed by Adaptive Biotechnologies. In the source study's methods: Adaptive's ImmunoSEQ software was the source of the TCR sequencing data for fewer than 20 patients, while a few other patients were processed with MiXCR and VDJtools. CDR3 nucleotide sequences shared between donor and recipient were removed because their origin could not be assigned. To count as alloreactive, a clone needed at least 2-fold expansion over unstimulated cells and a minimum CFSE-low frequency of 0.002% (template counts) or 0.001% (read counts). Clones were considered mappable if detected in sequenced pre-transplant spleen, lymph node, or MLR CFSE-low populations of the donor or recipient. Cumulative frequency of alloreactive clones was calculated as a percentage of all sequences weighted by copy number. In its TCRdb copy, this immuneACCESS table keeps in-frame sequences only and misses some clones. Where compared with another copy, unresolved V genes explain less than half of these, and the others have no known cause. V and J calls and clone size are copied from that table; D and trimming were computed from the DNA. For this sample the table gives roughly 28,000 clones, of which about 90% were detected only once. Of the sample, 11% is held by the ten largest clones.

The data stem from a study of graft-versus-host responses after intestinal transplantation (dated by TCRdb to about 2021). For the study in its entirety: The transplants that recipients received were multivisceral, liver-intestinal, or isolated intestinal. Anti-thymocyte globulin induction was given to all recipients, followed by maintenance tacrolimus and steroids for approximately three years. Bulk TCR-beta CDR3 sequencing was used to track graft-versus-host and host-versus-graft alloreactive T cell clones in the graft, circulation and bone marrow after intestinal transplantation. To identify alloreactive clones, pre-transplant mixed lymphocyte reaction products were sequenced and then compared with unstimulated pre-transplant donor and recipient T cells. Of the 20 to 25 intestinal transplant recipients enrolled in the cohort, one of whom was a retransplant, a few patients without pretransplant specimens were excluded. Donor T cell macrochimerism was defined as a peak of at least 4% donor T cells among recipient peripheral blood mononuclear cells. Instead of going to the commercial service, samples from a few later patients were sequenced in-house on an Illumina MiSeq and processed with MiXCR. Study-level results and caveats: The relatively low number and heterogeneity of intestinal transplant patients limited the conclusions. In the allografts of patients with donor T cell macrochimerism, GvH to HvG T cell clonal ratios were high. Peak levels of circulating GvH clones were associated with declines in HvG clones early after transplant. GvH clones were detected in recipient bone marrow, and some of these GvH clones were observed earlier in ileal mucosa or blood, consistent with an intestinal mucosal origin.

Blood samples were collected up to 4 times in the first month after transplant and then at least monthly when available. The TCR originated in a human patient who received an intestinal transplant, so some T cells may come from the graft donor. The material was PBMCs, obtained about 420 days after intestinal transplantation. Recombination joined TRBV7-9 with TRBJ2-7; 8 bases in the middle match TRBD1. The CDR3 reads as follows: CASSSGQGKYEQYF. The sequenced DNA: TGTGCCAGCAGCTCAGGACAGGGCAAGTACGAGCAGTACTTC.